The present T cell receptor beta chain was sequenced within a study of blood T cell repertoires in COVID-19. Study overall: Samples representing acute and convalescent COVID-19 were sourced from the United States, Italy and Spain. From T cells, B-cell-depleted T cells, or PBMCs came the material, which was cDNA or gDNA.

Original analysis: Counts of nucleated cells, estimated from reference gene primer amplification, were obtained. Profiled with immunoSEQ multiplex PCR; TCRdb holds only in-frame clones, not every one. V and J calls and clone size are as listed in that table; D and trimming were resolved from the DNA. The sample yields approximately 150,000 clones, 81% seen once. This clone was observed a single time. The CDR3 covers 16 residues. The germline gives CDR1 KGHDR, CDR2 SFDVKD. V dropped 4 bases and J dropped 2; count of bases not matched to a gene: 6. The sample was peripheral blood. V is TRBV24-1 and J is TRBJ2-2; 7 positions agree with TRBD1. The TCR comes from a man aged 55 to 70 with active or convalescent COVID-19. CDR3 residues: CATSDYGTENTGELFF. CDR3 DNA: TGTGCCACCAGTGACTATGGGACAGAAAACACCGGGGAGCTGTTTTTT.